Reported below is one T cell receptor (beta chain). With 2 bases clipped from V and 5 bases from J, the junction kept 4 bases outside the gene matches. Germline-derived CDR1 and CDR2 are KGHDR and SFDVKD. The CDR3 is made up of 14 amino acids. In the study's own analysis: Cell counts per sample came from amplifying reference gene primers. Here immunoSEQ multiplex PCR was the method, and the copy in TCRdb shows in-frame clones only, minus some. V and J calls and clone size are those listed in that table; D and trimming were worked out from the DNA. The table has approximately 260,000 clones, 80% to 90% seen once; the top ten hold 9.5% to 13%. The sample is drawn from a study of blood T cell repertoires in COVID-19. Study as a whole: Researchers got acute and convalescent COVID-19 samples from the United States, Italy and Spain.

The specimen sequenced was peripheral blood. This chain connects TRBV24-1 to TRBJ2-5; TRBD1 matches 7 bases. The receptor comes from a woman in her seventies with COVID-19, enrolled during active disease. The CDR3 sequence: CATSDYRGGETQYF. The CDR3 DNA follows: TGTGCCACCAGTGATTACAGGGGCGGGGAGACCCAGTACTTC.